Listed below are T cell receptor beta chains from one sample, sequenced in a study of cytomegalovirus exposure and HLA in healthy donors. TCRdb keeps only in-frame clones here, not all; method: immunoSEQ multiplex PCR. The sample includes roughly 80,000 clones, more than 85% of them seen just once. Material for sequencing was PBMCs. These receptors were collected from a man younger than 30 in good health and CMV-seronegative. The CDR3 runs from the conserved cysteine through the conserved F or W.

TRBV7-9 | CASSPRTSSETQYF
TRBV30 | CAWRVGQGVEAFF
TRBV11-2 | CASSRTSGVETQYF
TRBV27 | CASSFGWQGNYGYTF
TRBV15 | CATSRDRGYYEQYF
TRBV7-9 | CASSLAGAAYNEQFF
TRBV7-9 | CASSSLKYELGNTIYF
TRBV2 | CASSGQGIEAFF
TRBV10-1 | CASSEGQSSYEQYF
TRBV5-1 | CASQGQGSYNSPLHF
TRBV5-6 | CASSREMGAVSTNEKLFF
TRBV6-1 | CASSDEAGGPYEQYF
TRBV10-2 | CASQIQGGSQPQHF
TRBV2 | CASSRAGANTGELFF
TRBV27 | CASSPPAGPQHF